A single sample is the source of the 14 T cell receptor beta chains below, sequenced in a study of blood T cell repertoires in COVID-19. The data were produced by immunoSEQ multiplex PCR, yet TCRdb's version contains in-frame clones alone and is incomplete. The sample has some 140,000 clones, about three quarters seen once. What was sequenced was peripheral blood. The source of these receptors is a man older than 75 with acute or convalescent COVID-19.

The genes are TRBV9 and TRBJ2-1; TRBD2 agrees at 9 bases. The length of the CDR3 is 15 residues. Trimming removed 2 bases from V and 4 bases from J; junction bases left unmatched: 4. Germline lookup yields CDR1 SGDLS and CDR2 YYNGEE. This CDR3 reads CASSVLAGSYNEQFF. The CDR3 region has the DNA TGTGCCAGCAGCGTCCTAGCGGGGTCTTACAATGAGCAGTTCTTC.

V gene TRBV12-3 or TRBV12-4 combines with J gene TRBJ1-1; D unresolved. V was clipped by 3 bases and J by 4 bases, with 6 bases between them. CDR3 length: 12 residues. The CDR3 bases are TGTGCCAGCAGTTTTAGCGGCACTGAAGCTTTCTTT. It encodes CASSFSGTEAFF.

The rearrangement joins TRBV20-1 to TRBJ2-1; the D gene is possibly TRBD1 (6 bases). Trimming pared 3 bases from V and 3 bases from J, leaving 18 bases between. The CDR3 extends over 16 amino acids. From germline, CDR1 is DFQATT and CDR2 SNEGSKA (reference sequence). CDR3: CSASPSRGQVYNEQFF. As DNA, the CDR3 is TGCAGTGCTAGTCCCTCCAGGGGCCAAGTCTACAATGAGCAGTTCTTC.

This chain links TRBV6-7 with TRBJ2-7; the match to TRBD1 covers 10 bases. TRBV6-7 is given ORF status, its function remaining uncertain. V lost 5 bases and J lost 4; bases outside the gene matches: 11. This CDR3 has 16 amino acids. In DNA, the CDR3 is TGTGCCAGCAGTCGTCACGCGACAGGGGGCAGGTACGAGCAGTACGTC. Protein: CASSRHATGGRYEQYV.

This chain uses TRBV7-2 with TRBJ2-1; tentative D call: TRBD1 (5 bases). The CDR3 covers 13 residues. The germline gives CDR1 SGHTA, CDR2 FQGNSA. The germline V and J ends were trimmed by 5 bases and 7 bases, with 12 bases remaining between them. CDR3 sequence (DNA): TGTGCCAGCAGCCCGTTAGGGGCGAATGAGCAGTTCTTC. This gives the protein CASSPLGANEQFF.

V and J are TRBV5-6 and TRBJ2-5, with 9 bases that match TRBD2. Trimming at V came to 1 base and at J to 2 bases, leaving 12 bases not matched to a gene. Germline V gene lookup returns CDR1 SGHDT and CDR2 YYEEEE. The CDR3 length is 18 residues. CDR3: CASSLIWTSATDQETQYF. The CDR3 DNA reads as TGTGCCAGCAGCTTGATTTGGACTAGCGCGACTGATCAAGAGACCCAGTACTTC.

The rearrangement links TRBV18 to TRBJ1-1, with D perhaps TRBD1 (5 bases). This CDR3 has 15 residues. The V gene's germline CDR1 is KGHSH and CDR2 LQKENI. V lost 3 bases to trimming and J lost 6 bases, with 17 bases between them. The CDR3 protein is CASSPSQGAPPEAFF. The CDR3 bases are TGTGCCAGCTCACCCAGCCAAGGGGCACCTCCTGAAGCTTTCTTT.

Here the CDR3 reads CASSEYRAIGRNTIYF. The CDR3 DNA reads TGTGCCAGCAGTGAATACAGGGCCATAGGTAGAAACACCATATATTTT. The V gene is TRBV2, the J gene TRBJ1-3, with D possibly TRBD1 on 6 matching bases. Trimming cost V 2 bases and J 5 bases, with 16 bases left between them. Germline CDR1 is SNHLY and CDR2 is FYNNEI. The CDR3 runs to 16 residues. The full variable domain, its missing parts supplied by reference TRBV2 and TRBJ1-3, is EPEVTQTPSHQVTQMGQEVILRCVPISNHLYFYWYRQILGQKVEFLVSFYNNEISEKSEIFDDQFSVERPDGSNFTLKIRSTKLEDSAMYFCASSEYRAIGRNTIYFGEGSWLTVV.

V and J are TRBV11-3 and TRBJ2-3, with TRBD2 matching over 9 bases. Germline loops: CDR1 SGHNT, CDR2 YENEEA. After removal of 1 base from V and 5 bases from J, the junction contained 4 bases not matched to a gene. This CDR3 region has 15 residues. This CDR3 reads CASSLGGGAGDTQYF. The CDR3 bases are TGTGCCAGCAGCTTAGGCGGGGGGGCCGGAGATACGCAGTATTTT.

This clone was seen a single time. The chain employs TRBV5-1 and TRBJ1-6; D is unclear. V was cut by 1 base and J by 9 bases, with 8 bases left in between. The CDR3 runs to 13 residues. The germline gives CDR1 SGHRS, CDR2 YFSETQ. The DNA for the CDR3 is TGCGCCAGCAGCTTGACAGATTCTTCACCCCTCCACTTT. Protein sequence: CASSLTDSSPLHF.

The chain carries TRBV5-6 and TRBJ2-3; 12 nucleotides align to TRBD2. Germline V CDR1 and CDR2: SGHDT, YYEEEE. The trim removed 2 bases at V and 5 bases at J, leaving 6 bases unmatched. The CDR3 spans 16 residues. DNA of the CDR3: TGTGCCAGCAGCTTAACCACTAGCGGGGGGTTAGATACGCAGTATTTT. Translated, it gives CASSLTTSGGLDTQYF.

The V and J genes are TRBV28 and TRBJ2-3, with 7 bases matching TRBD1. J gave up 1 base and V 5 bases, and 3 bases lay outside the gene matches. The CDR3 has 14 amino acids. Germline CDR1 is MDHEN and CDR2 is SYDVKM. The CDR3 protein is CASSPGQGTDTQYF. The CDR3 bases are TGTGCCAGCAGTCCCGGACAGGGCACAGATACGCAGTATTTT.

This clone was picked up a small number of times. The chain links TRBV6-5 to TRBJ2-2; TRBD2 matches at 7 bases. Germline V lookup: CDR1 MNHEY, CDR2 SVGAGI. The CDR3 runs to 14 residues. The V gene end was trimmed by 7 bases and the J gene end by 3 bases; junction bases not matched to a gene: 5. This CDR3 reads CASKRGSDTGELFF. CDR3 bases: TGTGCCAGCAAGCGGGGTTCGGACACCGGGGAGCTGTTTTTT.

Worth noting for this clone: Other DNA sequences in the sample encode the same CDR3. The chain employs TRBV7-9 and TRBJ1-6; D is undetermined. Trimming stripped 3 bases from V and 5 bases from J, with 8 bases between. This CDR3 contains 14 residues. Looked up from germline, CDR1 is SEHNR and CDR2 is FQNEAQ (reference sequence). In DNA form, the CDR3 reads TGTGCCAGCAGCTTTGGGCAGAATAATTCACCCCTCCACTTT. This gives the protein CASSFGQNNSPLHF.